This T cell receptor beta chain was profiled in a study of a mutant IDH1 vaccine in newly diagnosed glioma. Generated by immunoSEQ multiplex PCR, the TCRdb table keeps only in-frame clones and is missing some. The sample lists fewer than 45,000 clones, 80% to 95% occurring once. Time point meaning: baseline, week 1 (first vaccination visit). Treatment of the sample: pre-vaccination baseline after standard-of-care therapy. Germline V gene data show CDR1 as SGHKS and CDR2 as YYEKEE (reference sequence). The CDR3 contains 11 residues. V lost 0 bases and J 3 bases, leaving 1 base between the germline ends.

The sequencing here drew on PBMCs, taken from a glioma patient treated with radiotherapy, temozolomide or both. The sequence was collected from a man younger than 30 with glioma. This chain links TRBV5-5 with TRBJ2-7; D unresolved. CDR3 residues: CASSLDYEQYF. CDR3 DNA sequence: TGTGCCAGCAGCTTGGACTACGAGCAGTACTTC.